The 22 T cell receptor beta chains reported below all come from one sample, sequenced in a study of T cell repertoires in cytomegalovirus infection. Each CDR3 protein is one row after TCRdb ran MiXCR on the reads. Of around 210,000 distinct CDR3 sequences in the sample, 6% to 8% were seen once. The sample taken for sequencing was PBMCs. The receptors were gathered from a human donor in good health (CMV status not recorded). Some clones in this sample may be carry-over from other donors' samples.

Many counts were recorded for this clonotype. The rearrangement joins TRBV29-1 to TRBJ2-7, with no clear D. V shed 3 bases and J shed 1 base, with 7 bases lying between them. Per the germline V gene, CDR1 is SQVTM and CDR2 is ANQGSEA. This CDR3 contains 12 residues. The CDR3 sequence: CSVEESSYEQYF. DNA for the CDR3: TGCAGCGTTGAGGAGTCTTCCTACGAGCAGTACTTC.

This clonotype was seen only once. One end of the junction does not line up with germline, which may come from a read error. CDR3 loop: CASSIGGGNADKQYF. DNA of the CDR3: TGTGCCAGCAGCATAGGAGGAGGAAACGCAGATAAGCAGTATTTT. J is TRBJ2-3 and V is TRBV7-2; tentatively, D is TRBD2 (5 bases). CDR1 is SGHTA and CDR2 is FQGNSA in the germline V gene. The CDR3 length is 15 residues.

In its sample, this clonotype was seen a few times. The chain is built from TRBV29-1 and TRBJ2-4, with D perhaps matching TRBD1 (6 bases). This CDR3 contains 12 residues. The V gene lost 2 bases and the J gene lost 16 bases, with 18 bases spanning the gap. CDR1 is SQVTM and CDR2 is ANQGSEA in the germline V gene. The CDR3 loop is CSVESPGQPLYF. The CDR3 DNA follows: TGCAGCGTTGAATCCCCTGGACAGCCTCTATACTTC.

This clonotype has at least ten counts. V usage is TRBV7-8 and J usage is TRBJ1-4; weak D call: TRBD1 (6 bases). Germline V gene data show CDR1 as SGHVS and CDR2 as FQNEAQ. V shed 3 bases and J shed 7 bases, with 21 bases lying between them. This CDR3 region has 17 residues. The CDR3 loop is CASSFLSRGMGREKLFF. The CDR3 nucleotides read TGTGCCAGCAGCTTCTTATCCAGGGGTATGGGTCGTGAAAAACTGTTTTTT. Supplemented by reference TRBV7-8 and TRBJ1-4, the full variable domain reads GAGVSQSPRYKVAKRGQDVALRCDPISGHVSLFWYQQALGQGPEFLTYFQNEAQLDKSGLPSDRFFAERPEGSVSTLKIQRTQQEDSAVYLCASSFLSRGMGREKLFFGSGTQLSVL.

In this sample, this clonotype turned up many times. This rearrangement joins TRBV29-1 to TRBJ2-2; D might be TRBD1 (6 bases). V was shortened by 5 bases and J by 1 base, with 8 bases between the two germline ends. CDR3 length equals 13 residues. The germline gives CDR1 SQVTM, CDR2 ANQGSEA. CDR3 residues: CSVQGRNTGELFF. The CDR3 bases are TGCAGCGTTCAGGGGAGGAACACCGGGGAGCTGTTTTTT.

This clonotype was recorded many times. The V and J genes are TRBV28 and TRBJ1-6; 9 nucleotides line up with TRBD1. Germline V gives CDR1 MDHEN, CDR2 SYDVKM. The CDR3 sequence is 16 residues long. The V and J ends lost 4 bases and 10 bases, in that order; junction bases with no gene match: 11. The CDR3 here is CASSSPQDRGRSPLHF. In nucleotides, the CDR3 is TGTGCCAGCAGTTCCCCGCAGGACAGGGGCCGATCACCCCTCCACTTT.

This clonotype came up many times. This chain connects TRBV5-1 to TRBJ2-1; 13 bases fit TRBD2. Germline trimming cut 3 bases from V and 1 base from J; bases unmatched to any gene: 7. Germline V gene data show CDR1 as SGHRS and CDR2 as YFSETQ. The length of the CDR3 is 18 residues. The chain's CDR3 is CASSSGLAGPPSYNEQFF. CDR3 in DNA: TGCGCCAGCAGCTCGGGACTAGCGGGGCCCCCGTCCTACAATGAGCAGTTCTTC.

This clonotype has at least ten counts. The CDR3 reads CASSIEGPNTGELFF. The CDR3, as DNA: TGTGCCAGTAGTATCGAGGGACCGAACACCGGGGAGCTGTTTTTT. V and J are TRBV19 and TRBJ2-2, with D perhaps assigned TRBD1 or TRBD2 (5 bases each). V gave up 3 bases and J gave up 0 bases, with 8 bases separating them. The CDR3 loop spans 15 amino acids. The V gene's germline CDR1 is LNHDA and CDR2 SQIVND (reference sequence).

This clonotype came up many times. The rearrangement uses TRBV6-2 or TRBV6-3 and TRBJ1-6; tentatively, D is TRBD1 (5 bases). The germline V gene has CDR1 MNHEY and CDR2 SVGEGT. V was clipped by 2 bases and J by 14 bases, with 16 bases between them. The CDR3 length is 14 residues. CDR3 residues: CASSYEGPSGSLHF. DNA for the CDR3: TGTGCCAGCAGTTACGAGGGACCCTCCGGTTCCCTCCACTTT.

The CDR3 DNA reads as TGTGCCAGCAGCCTACCGGGTCGGGCTAATGAAAAACTGTTTTTT. It yields the protein CASSLPGRANEKLFF. The rearrangement joins TRBV7-9 to TRBJ1-4, with no clear D. CDR1 and CDR2 (germline): SEHNR, FQNEAQ (reference sequence). V lost 5 bases, J lost 3 bases, and 13 bases lay in between. The CDR3 runs to 15 residues.

This clonotype was counted many times. This sequence joins TRBV11-3 and TRBJ1-1; TRBD1 agrees at 11 bases. CDR3 size: 16 residues. The V and J ends lost 1 base and 1 base, in that order; junction bases with no gene match: 2. Germline V gives CDR1 SGHNT, CDR2 YENEEA. The CDR3 region has the DNA TGTGCCAGCAGCTTAGGCGGGACAGGGGGGAACACTGAAGCTTTCTTT. It translates to CASSLGGTGGNTEAFF.

At least ten counts were recorded for this clonotype. The chain has TRBV7-8 and TRBJ1-5, with D hard to call. The CDR3 runs to 15 residues. Germline CDR1 reads SGHVS; CDR2 reads FQNEAQ. V lost 1 base to trimming and J lost 7 bases, with 14 bases between them. The CDR3, as DNA: TGTGCCAGCAGCTTAGACTCGGTAGTTGGCCAGCCCCAGCATTTT. It encodes CASSLDSVVGQPQHF.

This clonotype was seen repeatedly, ten times or more. The chain has TRBV7-2 and TRBJ1-5, with 7 bases lining up with TRBD1. The germline V gene encodes CDR1 SGHTA and CDR2 FQGNSA. V dropped 5 bases and J dropped 9; count of bases not matched to a gene: 7. This CDR3 comprises 13 residues. The CDR3 DNA reads TGTGCCAGCAGCCTGACAGGGATGGGGCCCCAGCATTTT. It yields the protein CASSLTGMGPQHF.

This clonotype has at least ten counts. The chain employs TRBV12-5 and TRBJ2-7; a possible D gene is TRBD1 (6 bases). The V and J ends lost 6 bases and 5 bases respectively, with 14 bases between them. The CDR3 contains 13 residues. Germline V lookup: CDR1 LGHNT, CDR2 FRNRAP. The CDR3 here is CASGQTGLNEQYF. The DNA for the CDR3 is TGTGCTAGTGGCCAAACAGGGTTAAACGAGCAGTACTTC. Supplemented by reference TRBV12-5 and TRBJ2-7, the full variable domain reads DARVTQTPRHKVTEMGQEVTMRCQPILGHNTVFWYRQTMMQGLELLAYFRNRAPLDDSGMPKDRFSAEMPDATLATLKIQPSEPRDSAVYFCASGQTGLNEQYFGPGTRLTVT.

This clonotype was picked up many times. The chain has TRBV7-2 and TRBJ1-2; D not resolved. Looked up from germline, CDR1 is SGHTA and CDR2 is FQGNSA. Deletions cut 1 base from V and 9 bases from J, with 6 bases between. This CDR3 comprises 11 residues. The CDR3 sequence is CASSLVLSYTF. Here the CDR3 DNA reads TGTGCCAGCAGCTTAGTCCTTAGCTACACCTTC. The full variable domain, completed using reference TRBV7-2 and TRBJ1-2, is GAGVSQSPSNKVTEKGKDVELRCDPISGHTALYWYRQSLGQGLEFLIYFQGNSAPDKSGLPSDRFSAERTGGSVSTLTIQRTQQEDSAVYLCASSLVLSYTFGSGTRLTVV.

This clonotype showed up many times. The chain links TRBV7-2 to TRBJ2-3; possible D gene TRBD1, 6 bases. Deletions cut 5 bases from V and 6 bases from J, with 15 bases between. This CDR3 is 14 amino acids long. Germline V lookup: CDR1 SGHTA, CDR2 FQGNSA. CDR3 in amino acids: CASSGQTGSDTQYF. The CDR3, as DNA: TGTGCCAGCAGCGGTCAGACAGGATCTGATACGCAGTATTTT.

This clonotype was seen repeatedly, ten times or more. The chain has TRBV9 and TRBJ2-7; 9 nucleotides line up with TRBD2. Unmatched junction bases numbered 8, after V lost 4 bases and J lost 3 bases. The CDR3 contains 15 residues. From germline, CDR1 is SGDLS and CDR2 YYNGEE. CDR3 sequence (DNA): TGTGCCAGCAGCCCGAGGGGGACTAGCAGCTACGAGCAGTACTTC. Amino acids: CASSPRGTSSYEQYF.

This clonotype occurred many times. The rearrangement uses TRBV2 and TRBJ1-6; TRBD1 aligns across 8 bases. V trimming: 5 bases; J trimming: 5 bases; junction bases outside the gene matches: 5. The CDR3 has 15 residues. Per germline, CDR1 SNHLY and CDR2 FYNNEI. The CDR3 nucleotides read TGTGCCAGCAGTAAACAGGGGGTGGATAATTCACCCCTCCACTTT. Residues: CASSKQGVDNSPLHF. The full variable domain, with the rest looked up from reference TRBV2 and TRBJ1-6, is EPEVTQTPSHQVTQMGQEVILRCVPISNHLYFYWYRQILGQKVEFLVSFYNNEISEKSEIFDDQFSVERPDGSNFTLKIRSTKLEDSAMYFCASSKQGVDNSPLHFGNGTRLTVT.

This clonotype was picked up many times. The chain links TRBV7-2 to TRBJ2-5; no clear D gene. This CDR3 contains 14 residues. Germline loops: CDR1 SGHTA, CDR2 FQGNSA. The ends were cut back, 3 bases at V and 5 bases at J, with 13 bases in the middle. The CDR3 sequence: CASSLNARSETQYF. CDR3 nucleotide sequence: TGTGCCAGCAGCTTGAATGCCCGATCGGAGACCCAGTACTTC.

This clonotype showed up just a few times. CDR3 protein: CSAPYSSGTDTQYF. The CDR3 DNA reads TGCAGTGCTCCCTATAGCTCGGGCACAGATACGCAGTATTTT. This chain uses TRBV20-1 with TRBJ2-3; D is ambiguous. The V end lost 5 bases, the J end lost 1 base, and 13 bases lay between the germline ends. Germline V gene data show CDR1 as DFQATT and CDR2 as SNEGSKA (reference sequence). The CDR3 sequence is 14 residues long.

This clonotype was seen repeatedly, ten times or more. The gene calls are TRBV6-2 or TRBV6-3 and TRBJ2-7; 11 bases agree with TRBD1. From germline, CDR1 is MNHEY and CDR2 SVGEGT. The CDR3 has 16 amino acids. V was pared by 5 bases and J by 1 base, with 7 bases of the junction left unmatched. Here the CDR3 reads CASSLTWDRGSYEQYF. For the CDR3, the DNA is TGTGCCAGCAGTCTTACATGGGACAGGGGGTCCTACGAGCAGTACTTC.

CDR3 amino acids: CASSLEMTSMHEQFF. The DNA for the CDR3 is TGTGCCAGCAGCTTAGAGATGACTAGTATGCATGAGCAGTTCTTC. The chain uses TRBV11-2 and TRBJ2-1, with a tentative D call TRBD2 (6 bases). The V and J ends lost 0 bases and 8 bases respectively, with 14 bases between them. The CDR3 is 15 residues long. CDR1 and CDR2 (germline): SGHAT, FQNNGV.